This T cell receptor (beta chain) was observed in a study of metastatic and nonmetastatic thyroid tumors. Study-level information: Repertoires of blood and of tissue (tumor or nodule) from malignant and benign thyroid patients were compared.

Trimming removed 0 bases from V and 2 bases from J, with 7 bases in between. This CDR3 has 14 residues. In germline, CDR1 is SGDLS, CDR2 YYNGEE. Overall study findings and caveats: Significantly higher TCR beta diversity was reportedly seen in malignant thyroid tumors than benign nodules, in blood and tumor.

This clone has a count of ten or more. Its antigen is still unknown. Study processing details: Clinicopathological groups supplied CDR3 differences that were used to build a distant-metastasis classifier for papillary thyroid cancer. TCRdb called clones again from the PCR reads with MiXCR. The V and J calls come from TCRdb's annotation, not from the publication. The data show about 69,000 clones, with approximately 15% seen just once and under 8% held by the top ten. Patients underwent thyroid surgery, and none had received any treatment before it. The TCR sequence derives from a male donor with papillary thyroid cancer or a benign thyroid nodule (not recorded which). Some clones in this sample may be carry-over from other donors' samples. The genes are TRBV9 and TRBJ2-3, with a possible D match to TRBD2 (5 bases). Sequenced material: blood. CDR3 protein: CASSVGGYTDTQYF. For the CDR3, the DNA is TGTGCCAGCAGCGTAGGCGGGTACACAGATACGCAGTATTTT. The full variable domain, rest sourced from reference TRBV9 and TRBJ2-3, is DSGVTQTPKHLITATGQRVTLRCSPRSGDLSVYWYQQSLDQGLQFLIQYYNGEERAKGNILERFSAQQFPDLHSELNLSSLELGDSALYFCASSVGGYTDTQYFGPGTRLTVL.